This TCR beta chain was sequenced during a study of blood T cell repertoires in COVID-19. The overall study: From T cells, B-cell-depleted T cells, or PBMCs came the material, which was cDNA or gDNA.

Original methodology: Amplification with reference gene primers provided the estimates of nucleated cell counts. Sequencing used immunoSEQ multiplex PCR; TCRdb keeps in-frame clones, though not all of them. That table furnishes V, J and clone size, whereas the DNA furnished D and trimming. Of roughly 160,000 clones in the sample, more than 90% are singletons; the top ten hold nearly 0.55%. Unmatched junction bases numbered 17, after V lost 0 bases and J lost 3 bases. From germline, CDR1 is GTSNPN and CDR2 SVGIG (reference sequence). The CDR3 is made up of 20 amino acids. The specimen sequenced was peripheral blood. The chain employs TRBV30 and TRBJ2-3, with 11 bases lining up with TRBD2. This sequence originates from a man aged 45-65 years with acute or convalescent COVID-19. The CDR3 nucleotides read TGTGCCTGGAGTGTACTGGATCAGTGGGGACTAGCGGAGAAGACAGATACGCAGTATTTT. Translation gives CAWSVLDQWGLAEKTDTQYF.